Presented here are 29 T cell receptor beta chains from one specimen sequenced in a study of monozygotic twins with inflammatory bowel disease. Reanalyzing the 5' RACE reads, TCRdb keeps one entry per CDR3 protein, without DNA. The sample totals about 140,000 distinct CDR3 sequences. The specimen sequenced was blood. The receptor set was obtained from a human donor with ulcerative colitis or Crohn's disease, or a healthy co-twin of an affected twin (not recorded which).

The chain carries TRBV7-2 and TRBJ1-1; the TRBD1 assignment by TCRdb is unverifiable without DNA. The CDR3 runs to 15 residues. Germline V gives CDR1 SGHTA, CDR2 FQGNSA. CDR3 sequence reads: CASSLAIGGNTEAFF.

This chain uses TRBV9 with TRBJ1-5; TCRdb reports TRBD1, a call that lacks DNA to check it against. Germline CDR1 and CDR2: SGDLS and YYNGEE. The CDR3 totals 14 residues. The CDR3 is CASSDGTDNQPQHF. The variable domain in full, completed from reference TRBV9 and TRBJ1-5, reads DSGVTQTPKHLITATGQRVTLRCSPRSGDLSVYWYQQSLDQGLQFLIQYYNGEERAKGNILERFSAQQFPDLHSELNLSSLELGDSALYFCASSDGTDNQPQHFGDGTRLSIL.

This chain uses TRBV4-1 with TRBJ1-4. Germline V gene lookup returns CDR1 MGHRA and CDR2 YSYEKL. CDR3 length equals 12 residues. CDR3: CASSLRVEKLFF.

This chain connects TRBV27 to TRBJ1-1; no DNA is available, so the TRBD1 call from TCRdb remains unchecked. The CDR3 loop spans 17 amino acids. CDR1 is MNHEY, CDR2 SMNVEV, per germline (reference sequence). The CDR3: CASSPLPAQGQNTEAFF.

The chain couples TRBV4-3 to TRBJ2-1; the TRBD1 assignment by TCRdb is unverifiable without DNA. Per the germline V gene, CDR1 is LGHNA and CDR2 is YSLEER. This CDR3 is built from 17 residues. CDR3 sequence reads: CASSQSPGRGLDNEQFF.

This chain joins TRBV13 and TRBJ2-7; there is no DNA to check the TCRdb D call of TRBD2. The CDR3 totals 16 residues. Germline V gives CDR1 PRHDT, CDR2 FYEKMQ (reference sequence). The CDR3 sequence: CASSLKKFSREFEQYF.

The CDR3: CSVETGWKKLFF. The chain recombines TRBV29-1 with TRBJ1-4; no DNA is available, so the TRBD1 call from TCRdb remains unchecked. CDR1 is SQVTM and CDR2 is ANQGSEA in the germline V gene. The length of the CDR3 is 12 residues.

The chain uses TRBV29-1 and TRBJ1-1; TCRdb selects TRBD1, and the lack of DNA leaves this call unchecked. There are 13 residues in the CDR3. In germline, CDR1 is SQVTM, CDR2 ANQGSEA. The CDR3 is CSVNRGGGAEAFF.

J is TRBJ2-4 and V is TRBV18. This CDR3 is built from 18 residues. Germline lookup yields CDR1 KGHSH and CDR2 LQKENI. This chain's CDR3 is CASSPVRNPIGQGDIQYF.

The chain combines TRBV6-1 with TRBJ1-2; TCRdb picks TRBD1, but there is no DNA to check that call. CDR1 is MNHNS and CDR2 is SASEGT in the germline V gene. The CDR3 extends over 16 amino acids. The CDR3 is CASSLTRTGSDYGYTF.

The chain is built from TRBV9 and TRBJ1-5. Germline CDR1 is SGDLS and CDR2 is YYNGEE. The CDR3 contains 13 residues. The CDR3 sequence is CASSVAWDQPQHF.

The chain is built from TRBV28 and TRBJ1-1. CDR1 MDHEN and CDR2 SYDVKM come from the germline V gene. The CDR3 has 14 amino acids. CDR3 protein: CASKPQVTNTEAFF.

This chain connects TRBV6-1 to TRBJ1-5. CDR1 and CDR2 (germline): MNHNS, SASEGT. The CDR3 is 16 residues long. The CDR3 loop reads CASSRRWTRKNQPQHF.

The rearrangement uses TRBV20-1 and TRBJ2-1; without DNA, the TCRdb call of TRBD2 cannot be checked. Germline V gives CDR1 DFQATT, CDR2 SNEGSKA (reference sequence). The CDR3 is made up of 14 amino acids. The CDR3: CSARDSGARNEQFF.

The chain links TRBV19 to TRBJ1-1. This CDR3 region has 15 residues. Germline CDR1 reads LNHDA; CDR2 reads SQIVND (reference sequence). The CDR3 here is CASSPRGLLNTEAFF.

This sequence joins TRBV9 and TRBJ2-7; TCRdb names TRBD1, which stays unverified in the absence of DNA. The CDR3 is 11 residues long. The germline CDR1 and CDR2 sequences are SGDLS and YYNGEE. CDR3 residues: CASSPQMGQHF. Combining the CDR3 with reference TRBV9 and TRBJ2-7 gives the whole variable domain DSGVTQTPKHLITATGQRVTLRCSPRSGDLSVYWYQQSLDQGLQFLIQYYNGEERAKGNILERFSAQQFPDLHSELNLSSLELGDSALYFCASSPQMGQHFGPGTRLTVT.

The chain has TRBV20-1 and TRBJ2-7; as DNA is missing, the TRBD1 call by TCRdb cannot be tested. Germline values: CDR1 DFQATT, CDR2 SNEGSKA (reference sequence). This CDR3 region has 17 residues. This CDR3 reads CSARAEVGRIASYEQYF.

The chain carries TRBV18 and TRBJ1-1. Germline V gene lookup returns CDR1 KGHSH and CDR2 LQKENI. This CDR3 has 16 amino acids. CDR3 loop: CASSPLFGGGDTEAFF.

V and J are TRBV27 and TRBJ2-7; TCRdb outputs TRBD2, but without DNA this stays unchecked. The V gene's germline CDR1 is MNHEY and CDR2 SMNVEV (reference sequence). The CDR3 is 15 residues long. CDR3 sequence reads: CASSLRLADFYEQYF.

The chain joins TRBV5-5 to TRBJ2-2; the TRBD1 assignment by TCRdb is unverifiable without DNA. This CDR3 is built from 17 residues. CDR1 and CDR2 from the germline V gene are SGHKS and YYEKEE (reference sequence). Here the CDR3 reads CASSLIRETANTGELFF. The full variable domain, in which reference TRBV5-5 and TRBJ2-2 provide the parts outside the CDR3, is DAGVTQSPTHLIKTRGQQVTLRCSPISGHKSVSWYQQVLGQGPQFIFQYYEKEERGRGNFPDRFSARQFPNYSSELNVNALLLGDSALYLCASSLIRETANTGELFFGEGSRLTVL.

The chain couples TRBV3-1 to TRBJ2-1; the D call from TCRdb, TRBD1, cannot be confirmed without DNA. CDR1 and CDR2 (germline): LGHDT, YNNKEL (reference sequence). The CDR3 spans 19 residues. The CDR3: CASSVGTGGLWISGNEQFF.

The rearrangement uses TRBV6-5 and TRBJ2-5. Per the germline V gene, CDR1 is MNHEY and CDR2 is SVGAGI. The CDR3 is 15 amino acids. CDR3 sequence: CASSYSPRHQETQYF.

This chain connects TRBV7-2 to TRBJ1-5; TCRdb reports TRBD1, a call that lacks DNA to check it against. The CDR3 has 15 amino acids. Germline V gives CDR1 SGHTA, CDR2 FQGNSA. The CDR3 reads CASSFDRGRVQPQHF.

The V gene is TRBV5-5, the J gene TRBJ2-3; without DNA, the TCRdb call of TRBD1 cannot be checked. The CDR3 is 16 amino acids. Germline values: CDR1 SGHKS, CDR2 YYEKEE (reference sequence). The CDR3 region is CASSYRGGQPTDTQYF.

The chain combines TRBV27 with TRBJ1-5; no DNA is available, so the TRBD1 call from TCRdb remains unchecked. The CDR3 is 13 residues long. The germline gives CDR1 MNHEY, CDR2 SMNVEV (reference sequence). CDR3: CASSFRGPQPQHF.

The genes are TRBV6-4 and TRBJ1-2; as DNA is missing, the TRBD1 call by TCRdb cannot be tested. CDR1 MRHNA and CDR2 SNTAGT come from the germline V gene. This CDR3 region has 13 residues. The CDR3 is CASSHGGFYGYTF.

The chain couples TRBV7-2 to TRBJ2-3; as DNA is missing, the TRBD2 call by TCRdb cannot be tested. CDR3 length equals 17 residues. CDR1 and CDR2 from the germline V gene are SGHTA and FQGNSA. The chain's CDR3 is CASSLQRVAVGTDTQYF.

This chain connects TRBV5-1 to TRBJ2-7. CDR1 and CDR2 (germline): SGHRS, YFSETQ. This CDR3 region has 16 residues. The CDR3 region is CASSLSPDRTAYEQYF.

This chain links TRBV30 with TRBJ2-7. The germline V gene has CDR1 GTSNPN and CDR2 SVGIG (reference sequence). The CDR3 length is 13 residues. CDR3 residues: CAWSGQGPDEQYF.